Each of the 5 T cell receptor beta chains below was sequenced from the same sample in a study of shared clonotypes between healthy human individuals. Positively selected for CCR7, the CD45RO-negative cells used as naive CD8 cells excluded terminally differentiated effector memory CD45RA+ cells. Measured with immunoSEQ multiplex PCR; TCRdb has only the in-frame clones, and not every one. The table lists about 820,000 clones, around 93% of them singletons. Sequenced input: naive CD8+ T cells sorted from blood. The receptors originated from a man aged 25-45 years in good health.

The rearrangement joins TRBV6-9 to TRBJ2-4, with 11 bases fitting TRBD1. CDR1 MNHGY and CDR2 SVAAGI come from the germline V gene. The V gene end was trimmed by 9 bases and the J gene end by 2 bases; junction bases not matched to a gene: 9. This CDR3 is 16 amino acids long. The DNA of the CDR3 is TGTGCCAGACGAGTCGGGGACAGGGGGTCCAAAAACATTCAGTACTTC. This encodes CARRVGDRGSKNIQYF.

The CDR3 loop is CASMGGEAFF. The CDR3 DNA follows: TGTGCCAGCATGGGCGGGGAAGCTTTCTTT. The chain employs TRBV2 and TRBJ1-1; D remains unclear. There are 10 residues in the CDR3. The germline CDR1 and CDR2 sequences are SNHLY and FYNNEI. Trimming removed 7 bases from V and 8 bases from J, with 8 bases in between.

The V call is TRBV7-9, the J call TRBJ2-3; D is possibly TRBD2 (6 bases). Germline V gives CDR1 SEHNR, CDR2 FQNEAQ (reference sequence). The CDR3 sequence is 16 residues long. Trimming removed 5 bases at V and 0 bases at J, with 15 bases between. CDR3 amino acids: CASSPRVAVSTDTQYF. CDR3 bases: TGTGCCAGCAGCCCCCGGGTAGCGGTGAGCACAGATACGCAGTATTTT.

About this clone: Additional DNA sequences in this sample encode the identical CDR3. CDR3 in amino acids: CASSPSGGSYEQYF. For the CDR3, the DNA is TGTGCCAGTAGCCCTTCCGGGGGGTCCTACGAGCAGTACTTC. The chain combines TRBV19 with TRBJ2-7; TRBD2 agrees at 7 bases. This CDR3 is built from 14 residues. Trimming took 6 bases from V and 1 from J; bases not matched to a gene: 6. Germline CDR1 and CDR2: LNHDA and SQIVND (reference sequence). The variable domain in full, with the rest retrieved from reference TRBV19 and TRBJ2-7, is DGGITQSPKYLFRKEGQNVTLSCEQNLNHDAMYWYRQDPGQGLRLIYYSQIVNDFQKGDIAEGYSVSREKKESFPLTVTSAQKNPTAFYLCASSPSGGSYEQYFGPGTRLTVT.

The chain combines TRBV28 with TRBJ2-5; TRBD1 might be the D (6 bases). CDR1 is MDHEN, CDR2 SYDVKM, per germline. V gave up 7 bases and J gave up 1 base, with 19 bases separating them. The CDR3 totals 16 residues. CDR3 DNA sequence: TGTGCCAGCAACCGCCCAGGGGTGGGGATCCAAGAGACCCAGTACTTC. Protein product: CASNRPGVGIQETQYF. Based on the CDR3 plus reference TRBV28 and TRBJ2-5, the full variable domain is DVKVTQSSRYLVKRTGEKVFLECVQDMDHENMFWYRQDPGLGLRLIYFSYDVKMKEKGDIPEGYSVSREKKERFSLILESASTNQTSMYLCASNRPGVGIQETQYFGPGTRLLVL.